Shown below are 26 T cell receptor beta chains from a single sample sequenced in a study of blood T cell repertoires in COVID-19. Clones were read by immunoSEQ multiplex PCR, and TCRdb kept only the in-frame ones, dropping some. The sample carries some 260,000 clones, approximately 89% recorded once. Sequenced: peripheral blood. The source of these receptors is a woman in her seventies with COVID-19, enrolled during active disease.

The chain recombines TRBV4-1 with TRBJ2-5, with D tentatively TRBD2 (6 bases). Germline CDR1 and CDR2: MGHRA and YSYEKL. This CDR3 has 15 amino acids. With 3 bases removed from V and 7 bases from J, the gap between germline ends came to 18 bases. CDR3 bases: TGCGCCAGCAGCCAGGACCGGGGGAGCCCCGGGACCCAGTACTTC. Translating it yields CASSQDRGSPGTQYF.

The gene calls are TRBV6-5 and TRBJ1-1; 7 nucleotides agree with TRBD1. The CDR3 sequence is 13 residues long. The germline V gene has CDR1 MNHEY and CDR2 SVGAGI. The V segment lost 10 bases and the J segment 4 bases; nucleotides outside the gene matches: 9. The CDR3 loop is CANRDSSLTEAFF. The CDR3 region has the DNA TGTGCCAACCGGGACAGTAGCCTCACTGAAGCTTTCTTT.

This clone was found once. The chain has TRBV5-1 and TRBJ1-1, with 9 bases lining up with TRBD1. This CDR3 region has 15 residues. Germline V gene sequence: CDR1 SGHRS, CDR2 YFSETQ. The trim removed 2 bases at V and 5 bases at J, leaving 7 bases unmatched. The CDR3 DNA sequence: TGCGCCAGCAGCTTCCTACAGGGGGCGAGTACTGAAGCTTTCTTT. Its translation: CASSFLQGASTEAFF.

V gene TRBV7-9 combines with J gene TRBJ1-2; 8 bases match TRBD1. In germline, CDR1 is SEHNR, CDR2 FQNEAQ (reference sequence). V was clipped by 10 bases and J by 6 bases; unmatched bases: 10. This CDR3 is 13 amino acids long. In nucleotides, the CDR3 is TGTGCCACCTCCCCCCAGGGGGCCGATGGCTACACCTTC. As protein: CATSPQGADGYTF.

The rearrangement joins TRBV28 to TRBJ2-5; 11 bases align to TRBD2. The CDR3 is made up of 14 amino acids. The V gene's germline CDR1 is MDHEN and CDR2 SYDVKM. The J segment lost 2 bases and the V segment lost 9 bases, leaving 5 bases of the junction unmatched. The CDR3 here is CASSSGRRQETQYF. CDR3 coding DNA: TGTGCCAGTTCTAGCGGGAGGCGACAAGAGACCCAGTACTTC.

This chain links TRBV20-1 with TRBJ1-2, with TRBD1 identical over 8 bases. This CDR3 has 11 amino acids. From germline, CDR1 is DFQATT and CDR2 SNEGSKA (reference sequence). The CDR3 coding sequence is TGCAAGACAGGGGCCCTCTATGGCTACACCTTC. Amino acids: CKTGALYGYTF.

The chain joins TRBV7-6 to TRBJ1-5; 8 nucleotides agree with TRBD1. The CDR3 length is 15 residues. V was clipped by 5 bases and J by 7 bases; unmatched bases: 10. Germline assignment: CDR1 SGHVS and CDR2 FNYEAQ. CDR3 protein: CASSTFRGPGQPQHF. CDR3 sequence (DNA): TGTGCCAGCAGCACCTTCAGGGGGCCCGGGCAGCCCCAGCATTTT. The full variable domain, with the rest looked up from reference TRBV7-6 and TRBJ1-5, is GAGVSQSPRYKVTKRGQDVALRCDPISGHVSLYWYRQALGQGPEFLTYFNYEAQQDKSGLPNDRFSAERPEGSISTLTIQRTEQRDSAMYRCASSTFRGPGQPQHFGDGTRLSIL.

This sequence joins TRBV7-3 and TRBJ1-6, with TRBD1 matching 8 bases. The CDR3 sequence is 15 residues long. V lost 1 base to trimming and J lost 10 bases; unmatched junction nucleotides: 6. Germline lookup yields CDR1 SGHTA and CDR2 FQGTGA. The CDR3 bases are TGTGCCAGCAGCTTAAACCAGGGGGCTGAATCACCCCTCCACTTT. Amino acids: CASSLNQGAESPLHF.

The rearrangement joins TRBV6-4 to TRBJ2-7; the match to TRBD2 covers 9 bases. Germline V CDR1 and CDR2: MRHNA, SNTAGT. Trimming cost V 2 bases and J 3 bases; bases outside gene matches: 8. This CDR3 region has 16 residues. DNA for the CDR3: TGTGCCAGCAGTGACCGGAGCGGGAGGACCCTCTACGAGCAGTACTTC. Translated: CASSDRSGRTLYEQYF.

The chain is built from TRBV24-1 and TRBJ2-3; D is unclear. The CDR3 has 15 residues. V lost 1 base and J 0 bases, leaving 7 bases between the germline ends. The germline CDR1 and CDR2 sequences are KGHDR and SFDVKD. DNA for the CDR3: TGTGCCACCAGTGATTTTACGGAGAGCACAGATACGCAGTATTTT. This sequence encodes CATSDFTESTDTQYF.

The chain couples TRBV19 to TRBJ1-2; possibly TRBD1 for D (5 bases). Between the trimmed V and J ends, which lost 6 bases and 2 bases, there was a span of 7 bases. Germline CDR1 LNHDA, CDR2 SQIVND (reference sequence). This CDR3 has 12 amino acids. The CDR3, as DNA: TGTGCCAGTAGGAAGGGGAACTATGGCTACACCTTC. Its translation is CASRKGNYGYTF.

This sequence joins TRBV5-5 and TRBJ2-7; 7 nucleotides line up with TRBD1. V gave up 3 bases and J gave up 1 base; unmatched junction bases: 7. CDR3 length: 15 residues. Germline V gene lookup returns CDR1 SGHKS and CDR2 YYEKEE (reference sequence). Here the CDR3 DNA reads TGTGCCAGCAGCTGGACCGCCAGGGGGTCCTACGAGCAGTACTTC. This codes for CASSWTARGSYEQYF.

The chain couples TRBV11-3 to TRBJ1-5, with 10 bases fitting TRBD1. The junction had 5 bases not matched to a gene; V was cut back by 0 bases and J by 6 bases. Germline V CDR1 and CDR2: SGHNT, YENEEA. The CDR3 has 16 amino acids. CDR3 coding DNA: TGTGCCAGCAGCTTAGAGAAGACAGGGGGCGGTCAGCCCCAGCATTTT. Amino acid sequence: CASSLEKTGGGQPQHF.

Turning to this clone: The sample carries other DNA sequences with the same CDR3. The rearrangement uses TRBV5-1 and TRBJ2-2; D might be TRBD2 (6 bases). V was cut by 0 bases and J by 6 bases, with 15 bases left in between. This CDR3 has 16 residues. CDR1 and CDR2 from the germline V gene are SGHRS and YFSETQ. CDR3 region: CASSLGVSSAAGELFF. CDR3 in DNA: TGCGCCAGCAGCTTGGGTGTATCTAGCGCGGCCGGGGAGCTGTTTTTT.

This chain uses TRBV5-4 with TRBJ1-2, with D maybe TRBD1 (6 bases). Trimming shortened V by 4 bases and J by 8 bases, and 15 bases separated the two germline ends. The CDR3 has 13 residues. Germline values: CDR1 SGHNT, CDR2 YYREEE (reference sequence). The CDR3 is CASSGIAGEGYTF. DNA of the CDR3: TGTGCCAGCAGCGGAATCGCAGGGGAAGGCTACACCTTC.

This clone has more than one count but fewer than ten. This rearrangement joins TRBV6-5 to TRBJ1-6; 7 nucleotides align to TRBD1. CDR1 MNHEY and CDR2 SVGAGI come from the germline V gene. This CDR3 region has 14 residues. With V trimmed by 0 bases and J by 10 bases, 3 bases remained unmatched. DNA for the CDR3: TGTGCCAGCAGTTACTCGACAGGGCGATCACCCCTCCACTTT. Translated: CASSYSTGRSPLHF.

This chain joins TRBV5-1 and TRBJ2-1; D gene ambiguous. Germline V lookup: CDR1 SGHRS, CDR2 YFSETQ. The CDR3 totals 13 residues. The V gene lost 0 bases and the J gene lost 6 bases, with 7 bases spanning the gap. The CDR3 reads CASSLASSNEQFF. CDR3 nucleotides: TGCGCCAGCAGCTTGGCCAGTTCCAATGAGCAGTTCTTC.

This sequence joins TRBV29-1 and TRBJ2-2, with no clear D. Per the germline V gene, CDR1 is SQVTM and CDR2 is ANQGSEA. Deletions cut 5 bases from V and 6 bases from J, with 7 bases between. The CDR3 is 11 residues long. CDR3 bases: TGCAGCGTTAGAGGCGCCGGGGAGCTGTTTTTT. This codes for CSVRGAGELFF.

The rearrangement joins TRBV4-1 to TRBJ2-7; TRBD1 aligns across 8 bases. The CDR3 covers 15 residues. After removal of 4 bases from V and 7 bases from J, the junction contained 12 bases not matched to a gene. In germline, CDR1 is MGHRA, CDR2 YSYEKL. CDR3 in amino acids: CASSLPDREIPEQYF. As DNA, the CDR3 is TGCGCCAGCAGCCTTCCGGACAGGGAGATTCCGGAGCAGTACTTC.

Details on this clone: The sample has other DNA sequences that encode this CDR3 too. The V call is TRBV15, the J call TRBJ1-5; D is uncertain. V lost 0 bases and J 2 bases, leaving 8 bases between the germline ends. The CDR3 consists of 15 residues. CDR1 LNHNV and CDR2 YYDKDF come from the germline V gene (reference sequence). CDR3 coding DNA: TGTGCCACCAGCAGAGATCTCGGGGGCAATCAGCCCCAGCATTTT. It yields the protein CATSRDLGGNQPQHF.

The chain uses TRBV11-1 and TRBJ2-5; weak D call: TRBD2 (6 bases). V gave up 7 bases and J gave up 6 bases, with 9 bases separating them. Germline V gene data show CDR1 as SGHAT and CDR2 as FQDESV (reference sequence). The CDR3 contains 11 residues. The CDR3 sequence: CASKAGKTQYF. CDR3 coding DNA: TGTGCCAGCAAGGCGGGGAAGACCCAGTACTTC.

The rearrangement uses TRBV7-2 and TRBJ2-7; 9 nucleotides match TRBD1. The CDR3 covers 14 residues. V shed 3 bases, J shed 3 bases, and the junction held 3 bases outside the gene matches. Germline assignment: CDR1 SGHTA and CDR2 FQGNSA. As DNA, the CDR3 is TGTGCCAGCAGCTTCGGGACAGGGCGCTACGAGCAGTACTTC. Its translation is CASSFGTGRYEQYF.

The chain uses TRBV5-4 and TRBJ2-7, with 10 bases matching TRBD2. CDR1 SGHNT and CDR2 YYREEE come from the germline V gene (reference sequence). The V segment lost 4 bases and the J segment 2 bases; nucleotides outside the gene matches: 6. This CDR3 contains 15 residues. The CDR3: CASSLSLAGAYEQYF. The CDR3 coding sequence is TGTGCCAGCAGCCTTAGTCTAGCGGGAGCCTACGAGCAGTACTTC.

The rearrangement joins TRBV5-5 to TRBJ1-5; D possibly corresponds to TRBD1 (5 bases). V was cut by 4 bases and J by 0 bases, with 11 bases left in between. This CDR3 has 15 amino acids. The germline V gene encodes CDR1 SGHKS and CDR2 YYEKEE (reference sequence). CDR3 sequence: CASSRQGNSNQPQHF. In DNA, the CDR3 is TGTGCCAGCAGCCGTCAGGGTAATAGCAATCAGCCCCAGCATTTT.

This chain uses TRBV6-1 with TRBJ1-5; D gene uncertain. The CDR3 has 16 amino acids. V was cut by 3 bases and J by 5 bases, with 17 bases left in between. Per germline, CDR1 MNHNS and CDR2 SASEGT. In DNA, the CDR3 is TGTGCCAGCAGTGACCGAGGTTGGTATGAGGATCAGCCCCAGCATTTT. It yields the protein CASSDRGWYEDQPQHF.

There are a few counts of this clone. The chain couples TRBV12-3 or TRBV12-4 to TRBJ1-5, with D tentatively TRBD1 (5 bases). The V gene lost 2 bases and the J gene lost 7 bases, with 6 bases spanning the gap. The CDR3 sequence is 12 residues long. The CDR3: CASSLWGQPQHF. The CDR3 DNA reads as TGTGCCAGCAGTTTATGGGGCCAGCCCCAGCATTTT.